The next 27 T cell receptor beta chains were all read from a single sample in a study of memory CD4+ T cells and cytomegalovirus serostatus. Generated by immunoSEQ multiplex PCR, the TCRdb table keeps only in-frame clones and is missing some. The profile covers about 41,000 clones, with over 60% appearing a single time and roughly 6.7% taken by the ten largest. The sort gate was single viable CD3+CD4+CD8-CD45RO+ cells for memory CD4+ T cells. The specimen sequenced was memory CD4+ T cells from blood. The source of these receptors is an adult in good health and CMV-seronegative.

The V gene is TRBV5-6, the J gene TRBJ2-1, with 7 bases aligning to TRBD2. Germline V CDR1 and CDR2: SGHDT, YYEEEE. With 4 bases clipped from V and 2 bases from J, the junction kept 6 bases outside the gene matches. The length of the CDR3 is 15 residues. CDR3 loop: CASSLTSVPYNEQFF. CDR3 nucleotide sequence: TGTGCCAGCAGCCTAACTAGCGTGCCCTACAATGAGCAGTTCTTC.

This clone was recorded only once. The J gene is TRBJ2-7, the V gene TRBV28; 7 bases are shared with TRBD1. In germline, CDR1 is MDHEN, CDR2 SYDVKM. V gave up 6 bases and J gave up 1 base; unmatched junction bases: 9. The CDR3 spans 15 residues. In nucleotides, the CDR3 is TGTGCCAGCAGGGCCCGGACAGGAGCTTCCTACGAGCAGTACTTC. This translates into CASRARTGASYEQYF.

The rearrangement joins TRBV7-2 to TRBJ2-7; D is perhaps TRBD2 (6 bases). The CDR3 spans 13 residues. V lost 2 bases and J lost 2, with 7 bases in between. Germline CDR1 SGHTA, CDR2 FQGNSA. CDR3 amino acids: CASSLRETYEQYF. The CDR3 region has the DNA TGTGCCAGCAGCTTACGGGAGACCTACGAGCAGTACTTC.

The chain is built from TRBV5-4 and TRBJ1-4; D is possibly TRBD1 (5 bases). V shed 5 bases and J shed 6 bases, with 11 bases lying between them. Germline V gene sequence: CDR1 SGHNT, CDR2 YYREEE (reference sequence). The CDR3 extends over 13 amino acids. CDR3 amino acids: CASSSQGDEKLFF. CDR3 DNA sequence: TGTGCCAGCAGTTCTCAGGGTGATGAAAAACTGTTTTTT.

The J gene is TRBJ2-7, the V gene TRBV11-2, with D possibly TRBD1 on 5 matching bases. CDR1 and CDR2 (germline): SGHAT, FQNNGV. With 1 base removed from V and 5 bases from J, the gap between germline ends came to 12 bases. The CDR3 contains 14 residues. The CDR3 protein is CASSLGVAGNEQYF. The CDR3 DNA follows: TGTGCCAGCAGCTTAGGGGTTGCAGGGAACGAGCAGTACTTC.

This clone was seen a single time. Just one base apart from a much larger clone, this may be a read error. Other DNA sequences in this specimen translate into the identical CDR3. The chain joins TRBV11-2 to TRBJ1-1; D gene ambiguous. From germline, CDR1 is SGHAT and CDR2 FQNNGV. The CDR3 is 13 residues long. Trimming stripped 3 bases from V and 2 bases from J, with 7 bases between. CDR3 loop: CASSLDPNTEAFF. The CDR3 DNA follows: TGTGCCAGCAGCTTGGACCCTAACACTGAAGCTTTCTTT.

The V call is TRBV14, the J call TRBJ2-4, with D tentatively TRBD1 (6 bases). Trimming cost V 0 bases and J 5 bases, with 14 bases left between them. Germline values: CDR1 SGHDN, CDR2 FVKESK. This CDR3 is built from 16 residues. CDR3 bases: TGTGCCAGCAGCCAAGATGGGATGTCAGGGGAAAACATTCAGTACTTC. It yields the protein CASSQDGMSGENIQYF.

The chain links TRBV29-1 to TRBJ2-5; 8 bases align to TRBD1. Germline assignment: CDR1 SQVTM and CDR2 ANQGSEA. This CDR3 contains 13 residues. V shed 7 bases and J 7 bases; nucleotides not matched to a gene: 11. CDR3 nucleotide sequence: TGCAGCGCCAAACCGGGACAGGACGGGACCCAGTACTTC. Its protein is CSAKPGQDGTQYF.

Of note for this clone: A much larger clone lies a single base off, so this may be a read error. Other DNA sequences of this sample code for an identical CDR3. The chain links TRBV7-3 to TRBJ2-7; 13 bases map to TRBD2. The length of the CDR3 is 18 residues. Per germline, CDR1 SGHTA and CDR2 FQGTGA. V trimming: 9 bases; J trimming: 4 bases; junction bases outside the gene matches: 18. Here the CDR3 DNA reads TGTGCCAGTAGCCCACGGACTAGCGGGAGTGGAATTTGGTACGAGCAGTACTTC. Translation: CASSPRTSGSGIWYEQYF.

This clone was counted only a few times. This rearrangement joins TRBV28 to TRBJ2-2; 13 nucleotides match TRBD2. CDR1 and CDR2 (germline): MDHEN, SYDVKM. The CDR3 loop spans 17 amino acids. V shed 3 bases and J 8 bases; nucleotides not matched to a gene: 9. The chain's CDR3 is CASSFGTSGTGQGELFF. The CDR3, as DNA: TGTGCCAGCAGTTTCGGGACTAGCGGGACCGGGCAGGGGGAGCTGTTTTTT.

CDR3 region: CSGRGAGGGEQYF. The CDR3 coding sequence is TGCAGCGGTCGCGGCGCGGGAGGGGGCGAGCAGTACTTC. This chain uses TRBV29-1 with TRBJ2-7; 9 bases line up with TRBD2. Germline values: CDR1 SQVTM, CDR2 ANQGSEA. The CDR3 loop spans 13 amino acids. V shed 7 bases, J shed 6 bases, and the junction held 10 bases outside the gene matches.

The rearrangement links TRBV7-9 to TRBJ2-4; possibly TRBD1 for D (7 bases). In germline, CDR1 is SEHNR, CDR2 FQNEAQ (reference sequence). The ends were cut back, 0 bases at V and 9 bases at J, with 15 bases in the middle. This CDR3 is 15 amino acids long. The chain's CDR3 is CASSLAQGGGGIQYF. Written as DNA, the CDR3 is TGTGCCAGCAGCTTAGCGCAGGGGGGCGGTGGCATTCAGTACTTC.

The CDR3 coding sequence is TGTGCCAGCAGTTACTCCCACGGGACGACCGGTTACGAGCAGTACTTC. Protein: CASSYSHGTTGYEQYF. The chain joins TRBV6-6 to TRBJ2-7; D possibly matches TRBD1 or TRBD2 (5 bases each). V was clipped by 0 bases and J by 4 bases, with 16 bases between them. This CDR3 has 16 amino acids. From germline, CDR1 is MNHNY and CDR2 SVGAGI (reference sequence).

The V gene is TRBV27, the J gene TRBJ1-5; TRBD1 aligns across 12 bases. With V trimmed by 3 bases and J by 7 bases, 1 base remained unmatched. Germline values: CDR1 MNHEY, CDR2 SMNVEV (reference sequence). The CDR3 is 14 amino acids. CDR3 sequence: CASSLGTGGQPQHF. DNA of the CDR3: TGTGCCAGCAGTTTGGGGACAGGGGGCCAGCCCCAGCATTTT.

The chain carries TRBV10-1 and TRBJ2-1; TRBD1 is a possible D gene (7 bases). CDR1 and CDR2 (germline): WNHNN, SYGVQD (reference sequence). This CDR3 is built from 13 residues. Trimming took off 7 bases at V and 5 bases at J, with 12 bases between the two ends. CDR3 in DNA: TGCGCCAGCACCGGGGGACAGAACAATGAGCAGTTCTTC. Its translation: CASTGGQNNEQFF.

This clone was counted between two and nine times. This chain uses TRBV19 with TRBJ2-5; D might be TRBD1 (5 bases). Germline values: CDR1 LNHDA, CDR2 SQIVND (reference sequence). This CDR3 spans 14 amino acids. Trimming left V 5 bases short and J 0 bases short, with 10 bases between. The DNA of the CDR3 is TGTGCCAGTAGTCAGACAGCGAACCAAGAGACCCAGTACTTC. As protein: CASSQTANQETQYF.

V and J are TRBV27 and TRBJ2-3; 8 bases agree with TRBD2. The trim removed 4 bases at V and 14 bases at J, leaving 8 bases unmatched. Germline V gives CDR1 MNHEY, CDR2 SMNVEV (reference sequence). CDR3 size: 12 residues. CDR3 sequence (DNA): TGTGCCAGCAGTTCAATGGGACTAGTTCGGTATTTT. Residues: CASSSMGLVRYF.

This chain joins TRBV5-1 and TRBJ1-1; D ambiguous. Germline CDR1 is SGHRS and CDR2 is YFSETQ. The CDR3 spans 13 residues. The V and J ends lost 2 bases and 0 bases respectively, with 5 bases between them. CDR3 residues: CASSFGLNTEAFF. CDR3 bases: TGCGCCAGCAGCTTCGGGTTGAACACTGAAGCTTTCTTT.

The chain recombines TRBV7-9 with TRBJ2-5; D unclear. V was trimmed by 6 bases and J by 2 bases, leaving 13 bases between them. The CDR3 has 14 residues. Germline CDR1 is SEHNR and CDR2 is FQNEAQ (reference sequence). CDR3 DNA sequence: TGTGCCAGCAGAAGAGTCGGTCCTCAAGAGACCCAGTACTTC. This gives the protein CASRRVGPQETQYF.

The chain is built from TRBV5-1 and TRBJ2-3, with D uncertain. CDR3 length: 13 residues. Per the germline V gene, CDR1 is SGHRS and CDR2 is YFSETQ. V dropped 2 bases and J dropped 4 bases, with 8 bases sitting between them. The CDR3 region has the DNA TGCGCCAGCAGCTTTTTGGTCGCAGATACGCAGTATTTT. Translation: CASSFLVADTQYF.

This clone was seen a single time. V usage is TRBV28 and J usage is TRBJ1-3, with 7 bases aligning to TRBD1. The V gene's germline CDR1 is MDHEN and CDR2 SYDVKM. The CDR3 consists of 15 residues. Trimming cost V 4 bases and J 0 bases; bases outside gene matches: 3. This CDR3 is CASSYTGASGNTIYF. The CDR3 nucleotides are TGTGCCAGCAGTTATACAGGGGCCTCTGGAAACACCATATATTTT.

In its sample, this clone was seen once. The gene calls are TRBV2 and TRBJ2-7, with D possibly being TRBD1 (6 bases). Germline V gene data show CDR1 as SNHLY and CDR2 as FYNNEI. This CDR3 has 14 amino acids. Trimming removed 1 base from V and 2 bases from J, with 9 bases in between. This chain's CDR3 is CASSEEGGPYEQYF. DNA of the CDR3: TGTGCCAGCAGTGAAGAAGGGGGTCCCTACGAGCAGTACTTC.

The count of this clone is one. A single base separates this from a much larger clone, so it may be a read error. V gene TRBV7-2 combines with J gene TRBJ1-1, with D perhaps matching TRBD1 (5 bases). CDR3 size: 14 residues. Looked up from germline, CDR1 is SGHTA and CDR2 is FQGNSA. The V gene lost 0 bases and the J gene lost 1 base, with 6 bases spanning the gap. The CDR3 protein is CASSLAGGNTEAFF. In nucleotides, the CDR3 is TGTGCCAGCAGCTTAGCGGGGGGGAACACTGAAGCTTTCTTT.

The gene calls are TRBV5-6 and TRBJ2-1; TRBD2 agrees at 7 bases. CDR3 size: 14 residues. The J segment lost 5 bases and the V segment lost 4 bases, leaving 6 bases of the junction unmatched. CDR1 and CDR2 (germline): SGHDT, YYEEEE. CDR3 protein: CASSLGLLHNEQFF. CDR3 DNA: TGTGCCAGCAGCCTGGGACTACTGCACAATGAGCAGTTCTTC.

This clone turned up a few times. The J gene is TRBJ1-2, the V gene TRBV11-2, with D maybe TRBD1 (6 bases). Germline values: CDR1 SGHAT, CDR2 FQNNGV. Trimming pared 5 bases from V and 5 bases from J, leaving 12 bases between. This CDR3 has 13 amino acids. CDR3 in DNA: TGTGCCAGCAGCGCCCCACAGGGTTATGGCTACACCTTC. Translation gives CASSAPQGYGYTF.

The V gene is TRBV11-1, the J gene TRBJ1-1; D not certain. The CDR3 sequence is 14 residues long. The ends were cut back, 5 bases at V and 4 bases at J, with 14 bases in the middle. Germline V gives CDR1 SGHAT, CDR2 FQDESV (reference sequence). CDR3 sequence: CASSDGWDSTEAFF. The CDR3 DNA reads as TGTGCCAGCAGCGACGGATGGGATAGCACTGAAGCTTTCTTT.

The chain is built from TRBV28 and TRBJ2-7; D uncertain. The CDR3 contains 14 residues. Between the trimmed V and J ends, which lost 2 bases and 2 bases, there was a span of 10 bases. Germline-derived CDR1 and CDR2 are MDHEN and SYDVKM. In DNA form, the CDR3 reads TGTGCCAGCAGTTTAGCGGTTACAACCTACGAGCAGTACTTC. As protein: CASSLAVTTYEQYF.